These 14 T cell receptor beta chains originate from one sample sequenced in a study of cytomegalovirus exposure and HLA in healthy donors (dated by TCRdb to between 2016 and 2019). The library was obtained by the immunoSEQ multiplex PCR assay. The multiplex PCR relied on a mix of 60 forward primers for TCR Vbeta segments and 13 reverse primers for TCR Jbeta segments. TCRdb stores this immuneACCESS table with in-frame sequences only. Part of the clones is absent; in the studies checked, under half of the shortfall reflects unresolved V genes, and no reason is known for the rest. Recorded for this sample are about 160,000 clones; about four fifths of them occurred a single time. The leading ten clones occupy more than 1.3% of the sample. Sequences were obtained from PBMCs. The source is a girl between 10 and 17 years old in good health and CMV-seropositive.

The chain carries TRBV29-1 and TRBJ2-1, with TRBD2 matching over 8 bases. This CDR3 comprises 14 residues. V dropped 4 bases and J dropped 8; count of bases not matched to a gene: 10. Germline values: CDR1 SQVTM, CDR2 ANQGSEA. The CDR3 sequence: CSVAGTRGLDEQFF. The CDR3 DNA follows: TGCAGCGTTGCGGGGACTAGGGGTTTGGATGAGCAGTTCTTC.

The genes are TRBV6-6 and TRBJ1-5; D perhaps matches TRBD1 (5 bases). Per germline, CDR1 MNHNY and CDR2 SVGAGI (reference sequence). V was clipped by 5 bases and J by 5 bases, with 13 bases between them. This CDR3 spans 14 amino acids. CDR3 DNA: TGTGCCAGCAGTATTCGACAGAGTCATCAGCCCCAGCATTTT. It translates to CASSIRQSHQPQHF.

In this sample, this clone turned up a few times. This chain connects TRBV2 to TRBJ2-2; 9 bases fit TRBD2. The CDR3 covers 14 residues. V lost 4 bases to trimming and J lost 5 bases; unmatched junction nucleotides: 2. The germline V gene has CDR1 SNHLY and CDR2 FYNNEI. For the CDR3, the DNA is TGTGCCAGCAGTGGCCTAGCGGGAACCGGGGAGCTGTTTTTT. Translation: CASSGLAGTGELFF. The variable domain in full, completed from reference TRBV2 and TRBJ2-2, reads EPEVTQTPSHQVTQMGQEVILRCVPISNHLYFYWYRQILGQKVEFLVSFYNNEISEKSEIFDDQFSVERPDGSNFTLKIRSTKLEDSAMYFCASSGLAGTGELFFGEGSRLTVL.

V usage is TRBV29-1 and J usage is TRBJ2-7; 11 bases line up with TRBD1. Germline-derived CDR1 and CDR2 are SQVTM and ANQGSEA. CDR3 length equals 17 residues. V dropped 0 bases and J dropped 7; count of bases not matched to a gene: 14. CDR3: CSVEDLEDRGLTGEQYF. DNA for the CDR3: TGCAGCGTTGAAGATCTAGAGGACAGGGGGCTCACGGGAGAGCAGTACTTC.

The chain combines TRBV4-3 with TRBJ2-1; D is possibly TRBD1 (6 bases). The CDR3 contains 13 residues. Germline V CDR1 and CDR2: LGHNA, YSLEER. V was shortened by 3 bases and J by 12 bases, with 15 bases between the two germline ends. As DNA, the CDR3 is TGCGCCAGCAGCCAGAACAGGGATCTAGTGCAGTTCTTC. Translating gives CASSQNRDLVQFF.

The chain's CDR3 is CASSVQKNTEAFF. As DNA, the CDR3 is TGTGCCAGCAGTGTTCAGAAGAACACTGAAGCTTTCTTT. V gene TRBV2 combines with J gene TRBJ1-1; no definite D call. V shed 4 bases and J shed 1 base, with 7 bases lying between them. This CDR3 is built from 13 residues. Germline V lookup: CDR1 SNHLY, CDR2 FYNNEI. The full variable domain, completed using reference TRBV2 and TRBJ1-1, is EPEVTQTPSHQVTQMGQEVILRCVPISNHLYFYWYRQILGQKVEFLVSFYNNEISEKSEIFDDQFSVERPDGSNFTLKIRSTKLEDSAMYFCASSVQKNTEAFFGQGTRLTVV.

The J gene is TRBJ2-3, the V gene TRBV5-1; 8 bases map to TRBD2. CDR1 is SGHRS and CDR2 is YFSETQ in the germline V gene. The CDR3 has 17 residues. J was trimmed by 5 bases and V by 4 bases; bases with no gene match: 15. CDR3 protein: CASSPSVAAGGIDTQYF. The CDR3, as DNA: TGCGCCAGCAGCCCATCGGTAGCGGCGGGAGGAATAGATACGCAGTATTTT.

In DNA form, the CDR3 reads TGTGCCAGCAGCTCAGGGACAGGGCGAGGTCAGCCCCAGCATTTT. Its translation: CASSSGTGRGQPQHF. The chain links TRBV7-6 to TRBJ1-5; 9 bases line up with TRBD1. The CDR3 contains 15 residues. Germline V gives CDR1 SGHVS, CDR2 FNYEAQ. V lost 4 bases and J lost 6; bases outside the gene matches: 7.

The count of this clone is one. V and J are TRBV7-9 and TRBJ1-3; possible D gene TRBD1, 6 bases. Germline V gives CDR1 SEHNR, CDR2 FQNEAQ (reference sequence). Trimming pared 5 bases from V and 4 bases from J, leaving 15 bases between. CDR3 size: 15 residues. CDR3 residues: CASSPTGDPGNTIYF. CDR3 coding DNA: TGTGCCAGCAGCCCGACAGGCGACCCCGGAAACACCATATATTTT.

The gene calls are TRBV7-9 and TRBJ1-3; D is ambiguous. In germline, CDR1 is SEHNR, CDR2 FQNEAQ (reference sequence). The CDR3 sequence is 13 residues long. V lost 5 bases and J lost 4, with 9 bases in between. CDR3 DNA: TGTGCCAGCAGCCCAGCAGGAGGAAACACCATATATTTT. Translated: CASSPAGGNTIYF.

This clone has a handful of counts. J is TRBJ1-1 and V is TRBV10-2; 7 nucleotides agree with TRBD1. CDR1 is WSHSY and CDR2 is SAAADI in the germline V gene. CDR3 length equals 12 residues. Trimming cost V 10 bases and J 1 base; bases outside gene matches: 3. Written as DNA, the CDR3 is TGCGCCATCCGACAGGGGAACACTGAAGCTTTCTTT. It encodes CAIRQGNTEAFF.

V usage is TRBV6-4 and J usage is TRBJ2-2; the D gene is possibly TRBD1 (6 bases). Germline V gene sequence: CDR1 MRHNA, CDR2 SNTAGT. CDR3 length: 15 residues. Trimming removed 0 bases at V and 4 bases at J, with 9 bases between. The CDR3 spells CASSDSPGATGELFF. The CDR3 DNA is TGTGCCAGCAGTGACTCTCCAGGGGCCACCGGGGAGCTGTTTTTT.

This clone is a singleton in its sample. The chain is built from TRBV6-1 and TRBJ1-1; D might be TRBD1 (6 bases). Germline values: CDR1 MNHNS, CDR2 SASEGT. This CDR3 has 14 amino acids. V gave up 4 bases and J gave up 5 bases, with 14 bases separating them. The CDR3: CASSVNRVGTEAFF. DNA for the CDR3: TGTGCCAGCAGTGTCAACAGGGTAGGAACTGAAGCTTTCTTT.

This clone turned up a few times. DNA for the CDR3: TGCGCCAGCAGCCAAGATCGACGGCGGCAGTTGAACACTGAAGCTTTCTTT. This encodes CASSQDRRRQLNTEAFF. The chain uses TRBV4-1 and TRBJ1-1; D gene unclear. This CDR3 contains 17 residues. CDR1 MGHRA and CDR2 YSYEKL come from the germline V gene. Trimming removed 0 bases from V and 0 bases from J, with 14 bases in between.